This T cell receptor (beta chain) came from a study of cytomegalovirus exposure and HLA in healthy donors (dated by TCRdb to about 2017). Study-level background: According to a later analysis, one platform produced both the roughly 130 validation repertoires and the roughly 660 repertoires of the first cohort. Besides the first cohort of 666 subjects, a separate validation cohort made up of over 95 different subjects was used. The study aimed to test whether signatures of past pathogen exposure could be identified by cataloging public T cell receptors. High-throughput TCR immunosequencing, statistical association of individual TCRs with disease status, and machine learning were combined to predict cytomegalovirus infection status.

Here is what the overall study found, with its caveats: In both the original and validation cohorts, the classifier was reported to diagnose cytomegalovirus status with high specificity and sensitivity. Most TCR sequences were observed very rarely across donors, whereas some public TCRs were present in many individuals. Of the cluster scores, around 95% were above 0 in a later analysis, which found that TCRs clustered in the first cohort also tended to co-occur in the approximately 120 validation repertoires. In the study, some 160 TCR beta chains were listed as associated with cytomegalovirus. The authors suggested that the approach could potentially be generalized to other disease states and immunological phenotypes. In vitro tests confirmed that a few of the cytomegalovirus-associated TCR beta chains recognize cytomegalovirus antigens. A later analysis lacked HLA typing for the validation cohort, so it scored co-occurrence in that cohort across all 110 or so repertoires.

In its sample, this clone was seen a few times. The clone's antigen remains unknown. The input lacks base qualities; no much larger clone sits a single base away. Relative to germline, V is missing 5 bases and J is missing 10 bases, with 7 bases of the junction outside any gene match. Sequences MNHEY (CDR1) and SMNVEV (CDR2) are obtained from the germline V gene (reference sequence). From the cysteine up to the phenylalanine, the CDR3 has a length of 14 residues. CDR3 DNA only is kept here, 42 bases in frame from base 1. The donors belonged to the validation cohort of 120 subjects, which was separate from the 666-subject first cohort. The library was prepared using the immunoSEQ multiplex PCR assay. Per the original workflow: A statistical classification framework was built to diagnose cytomegalovirus status from the catalog of TCR beta chain sequences. The source is immuneACCESS, and TCRdb retained only in-frame sequences with V and J called. Part of the clones is not carried over; for the studies checked, unresolved V genes explain less than half of this, and the remainder is unexplained. The V and J calls and clone size were taken over from that table, and D and trimming were inferred from the DNA. The sample table records about 140,000 clones; 91% of these occur just once. 0.6% to 0.8% of the sample lies in the top ten.

This chain joins TRBV27 to TRBJ1-6, and 8 junction bases match TRBD1. Input material: PBMCs. The source is a young man in good health and CMV-seronegative. The DNA sequence reads TGTGCCAGCAGTCCCCCAGGGGGCCGGTCACCCCTCCACTTT. It codes for CASSPPGGRSPLHF.